This T cell receptor (beta chain) was found in a study of CD8+ T cells in alopecia areata. Broader study findings: Lesional tissue from the scalp (especially in alopecia totalis/universalis) showed higher clonality than normal scalp.

With respect to this clone: The antigen remains undetermined.

Germline V CDR1 and CDR2: SNHLY, FYNNEI. CDR3 length equals 15 residues. The V end was cut by 0 bases, the J end by 7 bases, with 16 bases between. As the sequencing template, cDNA was produced by extracting RNA and reverse transcribing it. Data came from immunoSEQ multiplex PCR; TCRdb stores just in-frame clones and leaves some out. This table holds about 110,000 clones, 50% to 70% found once. Specimen: NKG2D-low CD8+ T cells sorted from blood. This chain links TRBV2 with TRBJ2-7; D perhaps matches TRBD2 (5 bases). This receptor was obtained from a human donor with alopecia areata. The CDR3 sequence is CASSEAGLRGKEQYF. DNA of the CDR3: TGTGCCAGCAGTGAAGCGGGGTTGAGAGGGAAGGAGCAGTACTTC.